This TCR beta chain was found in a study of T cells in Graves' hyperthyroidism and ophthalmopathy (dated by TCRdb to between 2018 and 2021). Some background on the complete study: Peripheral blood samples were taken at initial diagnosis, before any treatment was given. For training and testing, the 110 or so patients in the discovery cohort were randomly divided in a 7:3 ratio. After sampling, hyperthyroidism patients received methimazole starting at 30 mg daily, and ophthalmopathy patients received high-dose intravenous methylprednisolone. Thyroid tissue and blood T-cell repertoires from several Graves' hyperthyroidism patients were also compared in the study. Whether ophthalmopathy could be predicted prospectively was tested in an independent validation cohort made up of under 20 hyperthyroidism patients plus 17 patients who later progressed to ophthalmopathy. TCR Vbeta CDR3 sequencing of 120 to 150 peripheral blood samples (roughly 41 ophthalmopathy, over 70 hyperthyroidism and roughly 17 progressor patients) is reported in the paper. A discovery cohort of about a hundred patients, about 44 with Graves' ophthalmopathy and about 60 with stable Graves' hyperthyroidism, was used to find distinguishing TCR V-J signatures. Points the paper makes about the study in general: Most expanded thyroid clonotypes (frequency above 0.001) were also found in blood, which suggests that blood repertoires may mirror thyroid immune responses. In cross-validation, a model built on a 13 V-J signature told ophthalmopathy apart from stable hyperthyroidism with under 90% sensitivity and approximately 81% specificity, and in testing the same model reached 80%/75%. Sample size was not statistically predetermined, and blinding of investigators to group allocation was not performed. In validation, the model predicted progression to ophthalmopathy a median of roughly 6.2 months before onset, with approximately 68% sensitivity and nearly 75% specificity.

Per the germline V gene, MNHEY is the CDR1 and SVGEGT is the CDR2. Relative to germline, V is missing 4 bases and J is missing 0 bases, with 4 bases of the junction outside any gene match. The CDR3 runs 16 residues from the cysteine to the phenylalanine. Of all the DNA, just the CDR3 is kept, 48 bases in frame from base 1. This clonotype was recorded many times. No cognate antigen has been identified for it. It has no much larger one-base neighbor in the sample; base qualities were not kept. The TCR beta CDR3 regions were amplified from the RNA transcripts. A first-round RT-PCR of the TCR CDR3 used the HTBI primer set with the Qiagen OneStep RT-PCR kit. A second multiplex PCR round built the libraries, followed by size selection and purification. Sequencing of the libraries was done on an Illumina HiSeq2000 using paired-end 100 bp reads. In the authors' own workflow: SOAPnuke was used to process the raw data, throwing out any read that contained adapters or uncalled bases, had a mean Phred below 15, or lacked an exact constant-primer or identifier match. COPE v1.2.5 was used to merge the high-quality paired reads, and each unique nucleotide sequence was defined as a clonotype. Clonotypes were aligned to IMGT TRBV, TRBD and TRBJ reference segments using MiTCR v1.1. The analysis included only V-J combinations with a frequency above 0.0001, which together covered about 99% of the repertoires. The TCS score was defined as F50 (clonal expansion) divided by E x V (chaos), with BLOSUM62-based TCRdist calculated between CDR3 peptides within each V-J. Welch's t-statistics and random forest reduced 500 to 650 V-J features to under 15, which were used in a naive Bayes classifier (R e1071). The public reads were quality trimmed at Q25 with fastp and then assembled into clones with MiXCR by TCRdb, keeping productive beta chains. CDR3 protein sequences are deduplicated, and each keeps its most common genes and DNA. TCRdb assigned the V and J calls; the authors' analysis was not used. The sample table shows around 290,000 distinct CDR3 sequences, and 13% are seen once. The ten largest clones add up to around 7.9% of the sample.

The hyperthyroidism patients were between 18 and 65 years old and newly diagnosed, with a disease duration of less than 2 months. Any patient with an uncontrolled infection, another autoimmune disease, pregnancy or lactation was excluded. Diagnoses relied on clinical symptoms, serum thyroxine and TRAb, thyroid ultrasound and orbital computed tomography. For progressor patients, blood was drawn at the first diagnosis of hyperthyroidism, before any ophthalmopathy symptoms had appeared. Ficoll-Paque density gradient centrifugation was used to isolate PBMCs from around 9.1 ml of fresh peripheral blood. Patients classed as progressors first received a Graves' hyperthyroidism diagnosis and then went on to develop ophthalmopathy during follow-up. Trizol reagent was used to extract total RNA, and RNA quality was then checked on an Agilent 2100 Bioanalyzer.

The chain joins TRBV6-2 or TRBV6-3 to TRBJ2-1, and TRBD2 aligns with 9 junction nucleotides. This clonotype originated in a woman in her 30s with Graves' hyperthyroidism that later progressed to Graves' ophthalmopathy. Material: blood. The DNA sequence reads TGTGCCAGCAGTTCCCCTAGCGGGATCTCCTACAATGAGCAGTTCTTC. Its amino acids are CASSSPSGISYNEQFF.